The present entry profiles one TCR beta chain with its context. The CDR3 is 16 amino acids. From germline, CDR1 is SNHLY and CDR2 FYNNEI. V was clipped by 4 bases and J by 2 bases; unmatched bases: 3. This entry belongs to a study of technical replicates of blood from several donors. The repertoire was sequenced with immunoSEQ multiplex PCR; TCRdb's copy has only in-frame clones and lacks some. Found here are fewer than 95,000 clones, about 91% of them singletons; the top ten hold about 0.25%. The sample comprised T cells isolated from PBMCs. This sequence originates from a human donor in good health. The rearrangement uses TRBV2 and TRBJ2-3; 13 bases map to TRBD2. CDR3 loop: CASSGLAGGDTDTQYF. In DNA, the CDR3 is TGTGCCAGCAGTGGACTAGCGGGGGGAGACACAGATACGCAGTATTTT.